This T cell receptor beta chain was sequenced for a study of shared clonotypes between healthy human individuals. Study outcomes and limitations: Only blood was sampled; tissue repertoires likely differ.

V lost 0 bases to trimming and J lost 0 bases, with 10 bases between them. Germline V gene sequence: CDR1 SGHRS, CDR2 YFSETQ. There are 15 residues in the CDR3. Libraries were prepared by immunoSEQ multiplex PCR; TCRdb keeps only in-frame clonotypes and omits some of them. The sample comprises roughly 2.1 million clones, about 93% of which are singletons, and 1.7% rests with the top ten. Only CD45RO-negative cells positively selected for CCR7 counted as naive CD8 cells, so terminally differentiated effector memory CD45RA+ cells were excluded. Every donor, a Caucasian adult, lived in Nashville, Tennessee. As to this clone: The antigen is unknown.

This chain uses TRBV5-1 with TRBJ2-7; perhaps TRBD1 as D (5 bases). The receptor was derived from a man between 18 and 35 years old in good health. Some clones in this sample may be carry-over from other donors' samples. The sample comprised naive CD8+ T cells from PBMCs. CDR3 nucleotide sequence: TGCGCCAGCAGCTTGGCTCAGGGATTCTCCTACGAGCAGTACTTC. It codes for CASSLAQGFSYEQYF. Variable domain in full (rest from reference TRBV5-1 and TRBJ2-7): KAGVTQTPRYLIKTRGQQVTLSCSPISGHRSVSWYQQTPGQGLQFLFEYFSETQRNKGNFPGRFSGRQFSNSRSEMNVSTLELGDSALYLCASSLAQGFSYEQYFGPGTRLTVT.